This TCR beta chain was sequenced during a study of cytomegalovirus exposure and HLA in healthy donors (dated by TCRdb to the late 2010s). Context from the whole study: A later analysis indicated that the 130 or so validation repertoires were generated on the platform also employed for the 700 or so repertoires of the first cohort. To predict cytomegalovirus infection status, the study combined high-throughput TCR immunosequencing, statistical association of individual TCRs with disease status, and machine learning. The study aimed to test whether signatures of past pathogen exposure could be identified by cataloging public T cell receptors. Besides the first cohort of 500 to 700 subjects, a separate validation cohort made up of over 95 different subjects was used.

Overall study outcomes, separate from this receptor: While some public TCRs were present in many individuals, most TCR sequences turned up only very rarely across donors. Subsequent analysis determined that TCRs grouped into clusters in the first cohort also showed a tendency toward co-occurrence across the 120 or so validation repertoires, and about 94% of cluster scores exceeded 0. A later analysis had no HLA typing for the validation cohort, so co-occurrence there was scored across all 110 or so repertoires. The classifier was reported to diagnose cytomegalovirus status with high specificity and sensitivity in both the original and validation cohorts. A total of 164 TCR beta chains were listed by the study as associated with cytomegalovirus. A few of the identified cytomegalovirus-associated TCR beta chains were confirmed in vitro to be specific for cytomegalovirus antigens. The authors suggested that the approach could potentially be extended to other disease states and immunological phenotypes.

The donors were included in the validation cohort of 100 to 150 subjects, a group kept apart from the roughly 690-subject first cohort. This clone was counted once. Its antigen remains undetermined. No base qualities exist here, and no much larger clone lies one base off it. The germline V gene yields SQVTM for CDR1 and ANQGSEA for CDR2. V was cut back by 7 bases and J by 0 bases, leaving a gap of 9 bases between them. The CDR3 runs 12 amino acids, cysteine and phenylalanine included. The kept DNA is CDR3 alone, 36 bases in frame from the first base. The receptor library was made with the immunoSEQ multiplex PCR assay. The paper's data handling went like this. A statistical classification framework was built to diagnose cytomegalovirus status from the catalog of TCR beta chain sequences. The table comes from immuneACCESS by way of TCRdb, which keeps in-frame sequences with V and J called. Part of the clones is missing from these tables; in studies checked, under half for an unresolved V gene and the rest for unknown reasons. Clone size and V and J calls were adopted from that table, with D and trimming inferred from the DNA. A total of about 150,000 clones appear in this sample, approximately 94% of them only once. 1.5% to 2% of the sample belongs to the ten largest clones.

The chain uses TRBV29-1 and TRBJ1-1; no D gene call is confident. The sequenced sample consisted of PBMCs. The TCR comes from a man aged 18 to 29 in good health and CMV-seropositive. In nucleotides, the sequence is TGCAGCGCGGGGAGGGTGAACACTGAAGCTTTCTTT. Its protein is CSAGRVNTEAFF.